This TCR beta chain emerged from a study of CD8 T cells in Susac syndrome. Random-hexamer reverse transcription was applied to about 0.5 to 1 ug RNA. Using its own MiXCR run on the immunoSEQ multiplex PCR reads, TCRdb lists one record per CDR3 protein. The data contain around 170,000 distinct CDR3 sequences, approximately 95% of them seen just once; the ten biggest clones take up approximately 0.16%. The CDR3 spans 13 residues. Germline CDR1 and CDR2: MNHNS and SASEGT. Trimming left V 7 bases short and J 5 bases short, with 14 bases between. The rearrangement joins TRBV6-1 to TRBJ2-5; D may correspond to TRBD1 or TRBD2 (5 bases each). This receptor was identified in a human donor with Susac syndrome. Sequencing was carried out using CD8+ T cells from PBMCs. CDR3 bases: TGTGCCAGCAACCCCCCGTGGGGGGAGACCCAGTACTTC. Protein product: CASNPPWGETQYF.